The rows below give T cell receptor beta chains drawn from one sample of a study of shared clonotypes between healthy human individuals. Generated by immunoSEQ multiplex PCR, the TCRdb table keeps only in-frame clones and is missing some. The sample includes around 2,000,000 clones, approximately 94% seen only once; the top ten take about 1.1%. The sample consisted of naive CD8+ T cells sorted from blood. The origin of the receptors is a man younger than 30 in good health. Both conserved end residues are part of each CDR3. D genes are given only for firm matches. Clone size is not always given. Where it is, it says once, few, many or a class for expanded clones.

v_gene	d_gene	j_gene	abundance	CDR3aa	CDR3nt
TRBV5-1	NA	TRBJ2-7	once	CASSLQGTPSYEEQYF	TGCGCCAGCAGCTTGCAAGGTACACCTTCCTACGAGGAGCAGTACTTC
TRBV6-4	TRBD2	TRBJ2-7	NA	CASSGLAGGNYEQYF	TGTGCCAGCAGTGGGTTAGCGGGAGGGAATTACGAGCAGTACTTC
TRBV28	NA	TRBJ1-3	NA	CASSLDRSGNTIYF	TGTGCCAGCAGTCTCGACAGGTCTGGAAACACCATATATTTT
TRBV28	TRBD1	TRBJ2-3	NA	CASSLFRGLSSTDTQYF	TGTGCCAGCAGCCTGTTTAGGGGGCTATCTAGCACAGATACGCAGTATTTT
TRBV20-1	NA	TRBJ2-3	NA	CSAQRTDTQYF	TGCAGTGCTCAGAGGACAGATACGCAGTATTTT
TRBV27	NA	TRBJ2-7	NA	CAILTPYEQYF	TGTGCCATCCTCACTCCGTACGAGCAGTACTTC
TRBV28	TRBD1	TRBJ1-2	NA	CASSLNRDRGLANYGYTF	TGTGCCAGCAGTTTAAATCGGGACAGGGGGTTGGCTAACTATGGCTACACCTTC
TRBV9	TRBD1	TRBJ2-3	NA	CASKGTGGSDTQYF	TGTGCCAGCAAAGGGACAGGGGGATCAGATACGCAGTATTTT
TRBV15	TRBD1	TRBJ2-1	NA	CATSGDRGRSGEQFF	TGTGCCACCAGCGGAGACAGGGGGCGATCTGGTGAGCAGTTCTTC
TRBV5-1	TRBD1	TRBJ2-3	NA	CASSLGQGSADTQYF	TGCGCCAGCAGCCTAGGACAGGGATCCGCAGATACGCAGTATTTT
TRBV6-5	NA	TRBJ1-1	few	CASSYGLGNTEAFF	TGTGCCAGCAGTTACGGGCTGGGGAACACTGAAGCTTTCTTT
TRBV13	NA	TRBJ2-1	once	CASSLEGRSYNEQFF	TGTGCCAGCAGCTTAGAGGGGCGCTCCTACAATGAGCAGTTCTTC
TRBV29-1	NA	TRBJ2-7	NA	CSVEDRSGESYEQYF	TGCAGCGTTGAAGATCGAAGCGGTGAGTCCTACGAGCAGTACTTC
TRBV7-2	NA	TRBJ2-5	NA	CASSPRSGQETQYF	TGTGCCAGCAGCCCGCGGTCAGGGCAAGAGACCCAGTACTTC
TRBV30	NA	TRBJ2-7	NA	CAWSVQAGNEQYF	TGTGCCTGGAGTGTACAGGCTGGGAACGAGCAGTACTTC
TRBV6-1	TRBD1	TRBJ2-7	once	CASSIPGQPYYEQYF	TGTGCCAGCAGTATTCCGGGACAGCCTTACTACGAGCAGTACTTC
TRBV11-2	TRBD1	TRBJ1-2	few	CASSLDLRGPYGYTF	TGTGCCAGCAGCTTAGACCTCAGGGGGCCCTATGGCTACACCTTC
TRBV6-5	NA	TRBJ2-5	NA	CASSSDALGETQYF	TGTGCCAGCAGTTCTGACGCTCTAGGGGAGACCCAGTACTTC
TRBV27	TRBD1	TRBJ1-2	NA	CASTFGQGYGYTF	TGTGCCAGCACCTTTGGACAGGGCTATGGCTACACCTTC
TRBV6-5	NA	TRBJ1-2	NA	CASSYGSPSNYGYTF	TGTGCCAGCAGTTACGGAAGCCCCTCTAACTATGGCTACACCTTC
TRBV7-2	TRBD1	TRBJ1-6	NA	CASSPRQGRSPLHF	TGTGCCAGCAGCCCCCGACAGGGTCGATCACCCCTCCACTTT
TRBV4-2	NA	TRBJ2-1	NA	CASSPSEGAEYNEQFF	TGTGCCAGCAGCCCCTCGGAGGGGGCCGAATACAATGAGCAGTTCTTC
TRBV27	TRBD2	TRBJ2-7	NA	CASSPGGTTYEQYF	TGTGCCAGCAGTCCCGGGGGGACGACCTACGAGCAGTACTTC
TRBV11-2	NA	TRBJ2-4	NA	CASSSTGTIAKNIQYF	TGTGCCAGCAGCTCCACCGGGACAATAGCCAAAAACATTCAGTACTTC
TRBV9	TRBD2	TRBJ2-7	NA	CASSRGGVAEQYF	TGTGCCAGCAGCCGTGGGGGGGTGGCCGAGCAGTACTTC
TRBV5-6	TRBD1	TRBJ2-7	NA	CASTIRDSPVGEQYF	TGTGCCAGCACCATCAGGGACAGCCCAGTGGGGGAGCAGTACTTC
TRBV25-1	NA	TRBJ2-2	NA	CASSWEYGELFF	TGTGCCAGCAGTTGGGAGTACGGGGAGCTGTTTTTT
TRBV4-3	NA	TRBJ2-2	NA	CASSQDSSWAGELFF	TGCGCCAGCAGCCAAGATTCCAGCTGGGCCGGGGAGCTGTTTTTT
TRBV4-1	NA	TRBJ2-3	NA	CASSQELSVSVTSTDTQYF	TGCGCCAGCAGCCAAGAGCTATCAGTGTCTGTGACTAGCACAGATACGCAGTATTTT
TRBV6-1	TRBD1	TRBJ2-7	once	CASSEWGQSTEEQYF	TGTGCCAGCAGTGAATGGGGACAGTCCACTGAAGAGCAGTACTTC
TRBV4-1	NA	TRBJ2-7	NA	CASSQVYSYEQYF	TGCGCCAGCAGCCAAGTCTACAGTTACGAGCAGTACTTC
TRBV7-6	NA	TRBJ2-7	NA	CASSPIRDKTYEQYF	TGTGCCAGCAGCCCTATCCGGGACAAAACCTACGAGCAGTACTTC
TRBV30	NA	TRBJ2-6	NA	CAWTDSSGANVLTF	TGTGCCTGGACTGATAGCTCTGGGGCCAACGTCCTGACTTTC
TRBV11-2	TRBD1	TRBJ2-1	NA	CASSLWGDRVYDEQFF	TGTGCCAGCAGCTTATGGGGGGACAGGGTCTACGATGAGCAGTTCTTC
TRBV6-6	NA	TRBJ1-2	NA	CASINDRNYGYTF	TGTGCCAGCATCAATGACAGGAACTATGGCTACACCTTC
TRBV4-1	NA	TRBJ2-7	NA	CASSQVLFRISGSHEQYF	TGCGCCAGCAGCCAAGTGCTATTTAGGATCTCGGGGAGCCACGAGCAGTACTTC
TRBV7-9	NA	TRBJ2-1	NA	CASSLVAGGNEQFF	TGTGCCAGCAGCTTAGTAGCTGGGGGGAATGAGCAGTTCTTC
TRBV5-1	NA	TRBJ2-3	NA	CASRGLGDTQYF	TGCGCCAGCAGGGGACTCGGGGATACGCAGTATTTT
TRBV4-1	TRBD2	TRBJ2-1	NA	CASSRNTGTSGFHEQFF	TGCGCCAGCAGCCGTAATACCGGGACTAGCGGCTTCCATGAGCAGTTCTTC
TRBV25-1	TRBD1	TRBJ2-6	NA	CASCPGTGSGANVLTF	TGTGCCAGCTGTCCCGGGACAGGGAGTGGGGCCAACGTCCTGACTTTC
TRBV28	NA	TRBJ2-7	NA	CASSPVTGGGYEQYF	TGTGCCAGCAGTCCTGTTACAGGGGGGGGCTACGAGCAGTACTTC
TRBV5-1	NA	TRBJ2-7	NA	CASSLSRVVTGPYEQYF	TGCGCCAGCAGCTTATCTCGGGTCGTTACCGGGCCCTACGAGCAGTACTTC
TRBV6-1	TRBD2	TRBJ2-2	NA	CASSVPLAALNTGELFF	TGTGCCAGCAGTGTGCCACTAGCGGCACTGAACACCGGGGAGCTGTTTTTT
TRBV25-1	NA	TRBJ2-5	NA	CASSGGWNRETQYF	TGTGCCAGCAGTGGTGGTTGGAATCGGGAGACCCAGTACTTC
TRBV19	NA	TRBJ2-2	NA	CASSTRAGHNGELFF	TGTGCCAGTAGTACTCGGGCAGGGCATAACGGGGAGCTGTTTTTT
TRBV4-3	TRBD2	TRBJ2-1	NA	CASSQLLAGVRNEQFF	TGCGCCAGCAGCCAATTACTAGCGGGAGTTAGGAATGAGCAGTTCTTC
TRBV10-1	NA	TRBJ1-1	NA	CASSDGIMNTEAFF	TGCGCCAGCAGTGACGGTATTATGAACACTGAAGCTTTCTTT
TRBV9	NA	TRBJ2-1	NA	CASSVGGADHNEQFF	TGTGCCAGCAGCGTAGGCGGGGCCGATCACAATGAGCAGTTCTTC
TRBV4-1	NA	TRBJ1-3	NA	CASSLGPLNVDTIYF	TGCGCCAGCAGCCTCGGGCCATTAAATGTGGACACCATATATTTT
TRBV28	NA	TRBJ1-5	once	CASSLFPGTLQPQHF	TGTGCCAGCAGTTTATTTCCAGGGACGCTTCAGCCCCAGCATTTT
TRBV11-2	TRBD2	TRBJ2-7	once	CASTGGAGSSYEQYF	TGTGCCAGCACCGGGGGAGCGGGGAGCTCCTACGAGCAGTACTTC
TRBV13	TRBD1	TRBJ2-7	NA	CASSSGTGSYEQYF	TGTGCCAGCAGCAGTGGGACAGGGAGCTACGAGCAGTACTTC
TRBV5-6	NA	TRBJ2-7	NA	CASSLVGWTDYEQYF	TGTGCCAGCAGCTTGGTAGGTTGGACAGACTACGAGCAGTACTTC
TRBV20-1	NA	TRBJ2-7	NA	CSAYWTYEQYF	TGCAGTGCTTATTGGACCTACGAGCAGTACTTC
TRBV2	NA	TRBJ1-6	NA	CASRDRTDSYNSPLHF	TGTGCCAGCAGAGACCGGACAGACTCCTATAATTCACCCCTCCACTTT
TRBV2	TRBD2	TRBJ2-7	NA	CASSAGLAGDSYEQYF	TGTGCCAGCAGCGCGGGACTAGCGGGGGATTCCTACGAGCAGTACTTC
TRBV7-7	NA	TRBJ2-1	NA	CASSSNLGDNNEQFF	TGTGCTAGCAGCTCCAATCTTGGAGACAACAATGAGCAGTTCTTC
TRBV10-3	NA	TRBJ2-1	NA	CAISEGNEQFF	TGTGCCATCAGTGAAGGGAATGAGCAGTTCTTC
TRBV4-3	TRBD1	TRBJ1-1	NA	CASSLGTVPTEAFF	TGCGCCAGCAGCCTTGGGACAGTCCCGACTGAAGCTTTCTTT